Sequencing of this T cell receptor (beta chain) was carried out in a study of blood T cell repertoires in COVID-19. Overall study context: COVID-19 samples, acute and convalescent, were from the United States, Italy and Spain.

Repertoires were generated with immunoSEQ multiplex PCR, while TCRdb's copy carries only in-frame clones and drops some. The sample holds some 97,000 clones, about 91% seen once. Trimming shortened V by 5 bases and J by 8 bases, and 18 bases separated the two germline ends. Germline V gene sequence: CDR1 LGHNA, CDR2 YSLEER. The CDR3 totals 15 residues. The TCR sequence derives from a human donor in a cohort sampled during active COVID-19. The source material was peripheral blood. The genes are TRBV4-3 and TRBJ1-4; TRBD1 is a possible D gene (6 bases). CDR3 sequence: CASSVSGGRGEKLFF. CDR3 coding DNA: TGCGCCAGCAGCGTTTCGGGGGGCCGGGGGGAAAAACTGTTTTTT.